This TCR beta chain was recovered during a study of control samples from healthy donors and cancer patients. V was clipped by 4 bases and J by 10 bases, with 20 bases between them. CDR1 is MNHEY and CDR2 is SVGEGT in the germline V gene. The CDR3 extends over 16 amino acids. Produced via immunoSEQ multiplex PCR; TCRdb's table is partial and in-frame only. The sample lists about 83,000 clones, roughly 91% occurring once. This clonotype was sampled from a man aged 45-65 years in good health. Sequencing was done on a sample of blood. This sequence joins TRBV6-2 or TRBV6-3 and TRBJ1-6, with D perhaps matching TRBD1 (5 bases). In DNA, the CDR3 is TGTGCCAGCAGTTTTGATTCGGGGGGTACTGGCTCACCCCTCCACTTT. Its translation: CASSFDSGGTGSPLHF.